The 30 T cell receptor beta chains below come from one sample, sequenced in a study of molecular identifiers for immune sequencing clone quantification. Via MiXCR, TCRdb re-called the PCR reads, giving one row per CDR3 protein. This sample yields more than 450,000 distinct CDR3 sequences, of which about a fifth are seen a single time; about 0.84% belongs to the top ten. The specimen sequenced was naive CD8+ T cells from blood, with Jurkat cell RNA spiked in. Subset reported: FACS-sorted CD8+CD4-CCR7+CD45RA+ naive T cells. These receptors were collected from a human donor in good health. Some libraries in this study had Jurkat cell RNA spiked in.

The chain joins TRBV19 to TRBJ2-1; 9 bases match TRBD1. Losses at the gene ends were 1 base for V and 7 bases for J; bases not matched to a gene: 5. In germline, CDR1 is LNHDA, CDR2 SQIVND (reference sequence). The CDR3 consists of 15 residues. CDR3 protein: CASSIAMTGGNEQFF. Here the CDR3 DNA reads TGTGCCAGTAGTATAGCCATGACAGGGGGGAATGAGCAGTTCTTC.

This clonotype was observed many times. V usage is TRBV9 and J usage is TRBJ2-3; D ambiguous. The germline CDR1 and CDR2 sequences are SGDLS and YYNGEE. The CDR3 runs 11 residues. Trimming pared 3 bases from V and 2 bases from J, leaving 1 base between. CDR3 residues: CASSDTDTQYF. CDR3 nucleotides: TGTGCCAGCAGCGACACAGATACGCAGTATTTT.

This chain joins TRBV5-6 and TRBJ1-1; 8 nucleotides agree with TRBD1. Germline V gives CDR1 SGHDT, CDR2 YYEEEE. The CDR3 contains 14 residues. V was clipped by 0 bases and J by 6 bases; unmatched bases: 4. As DNA, the CDR3 is TGTGCCAGCAGCTTGGACAGGGGGGTAGCTGAAGCTTTCTTT. Translation: CASSLDRGVAEAFF.

V is TRBV20-1 and J is TRBJ2-2; D is uncertain. The CDR3 consists of 15 residues. Trimming cost V 0 bases and J 4 bases, with 12 bases left between them. CDR1 and CDR2 (germline): DFQATT, SNEGSKA (reference sequence). The CDR3 loop is CSARDSGTSTGELFF. As DNA, the CDR3 is TGCAGTGCTAGAGATTCCGGAACCTCCACCGGGGAGCTGTTTTTT.

This clonotype was counted only a few times. The chain employs TRBV29-1 and TRBJ2-5; possibly TRBD2 for D (5 bases). Germline CDR1 SQVTM, CDR2 ANQGSEA. The CDR3 runs 9 residues. Trimming took 4 bases from V and 13 from J, leaving 10 bases between them. DNA of the CDR3: TGCAGCGTTGGGACTCTCCCGTACTTC. This codes for CSVGTLPYF.

On this clonotype itself: Just one base apart from a much larger clone, this may be a read error. The conserved final phenylalanine or tryptophan is absent from the CDR3, which likely points to a read error. This rearrangement joins TRBV6-5 to TRBJ2-3, with TRBD2 matching 8 bases. There are 18 residues in the CDR3. The germline V gene has CDR1 MNHEY and CDR2 SVGAGI. The V gene end was trimmed by 6 bases and the J gene end by 2 bases; junction bases not matched to a gene: 16. The CDR3 sequence is CASSLRPGLVLNTDTQYY. The CDR3 DNA sequence: TGTGCCAGCAGCCTAAGACCGGGACTAGTTTTAAACACAGATACGCAGTATTAT.

This clonotype occurred many times. The genes are TRBV11-1 and TRBJ2-7; 10 bases align to TRBD2. This CDR3 has 15 residues. V trimming: 4 bases; J trimming: 5 bases; junction bases outside the gene matches: 8. The germline gives CDR1 SGHAT, CDR2 FQDESV (reference sequence). CDR3 residues: CASSSLAGAVDEQYF. In nucleotides, the CDR3 is TGTGCCAGCAGCTCGCTAGCGGGAGCCGTCGACGAGCAGTACTTC.

This clonotype occurred a few times. The chain combines TRBV7-6 with TRBJ2-3; 16 nucleotides line up with TRBD2. CDR3 size: 20 residues. CDR1 SGHVS and CDR2 FNYEAQ come from the germline V gene. Unmatched junction bases numbered 14, after V lost 5 bases and J lost 3 bases. In DNA, the CDR3 is TGTGCCAGCAGCCAACCTATGACCGGGACTAGCGGGAGGGCTACAGATACGCAGTATTTT. Its protein product is CASSQPMTGTSGRATDTQYF.

This clonotype was observed many times. This sequence joins TRBV4-3 and TRBJ2-5, with TRBD2 matching over 7 bases. V shed 0 bases, J shed 5 bases, and the junction held 12 bases outside the gene matches. This CDR3 contains 17 residues. The germline gives CDR1 LGHNA, CDR2 YSLEER. CDR3 in DNA: TGCGCCAGCAGCCAAGATTCAGGCGGGAGCTGGCTGGAGACCCAGTACTTC. Translation gives CASSQDSGGSWLETQYF.

The chain couples TRBV2 to TRBJ2-2, with TRBD2 matching over 8 bases. This CDR3 region has 16 residues. Germline V gene lookup returns CDR1 SNHLY and CDR2 FYNNEI. The trim removed 6 bases at V and 6 bases at J, leaving 12 bases unmatched. The CDR3 spells CASRFTGGAVAGELFF. The CDR3 nucleotides are TGTGCCAGCAGGTTTACGGGGGGGGCCGTCGCCGGGGAGCTGTTTTTT. The complete variable domain, with remaining parts taken from reference TRBV2 and TRBJ2-2, reads EPEVTQTPSHQVTQMGQEVILRCVPISNHLYFYWYRQILGQKVEFLVSFYNNEISEKSEIFDDQFSVERPDGSNFTLKIRSTKLEDSAMYFCASRFTGGAVAGELFFGEGSRLTVL.

This clonotype was seen only once. It is likely a read error, because the conserved phenylalanine at the end of the CDR3 is missing. The rearrangement links TRBV7-9 to TRBJ2-5; D possibly corresponds to TRBD1 (6 bases). Trimming removed 3 bases from V and 2 bases from J, with 10 bases in between. The CDR3 has 14 amino acids. Germline values: CDR1 SEHNR, CDR2 FQNEAQ (reference sequence). The CDR3 DNA reads as TGTGCCAGCAGCTTCGGACAGATTCAAGAGACCCAGTACCTC. It is translated as CASSFGQIQETQYL.

Only a few counts were recorded for this clonotype. The chain links TRBV6-5 to TRBJ2-1; possibly TRBD2 for D (5 bases). CDR3 length: 15 residues. V was cut by 0 bases and J by 2 bases, with 8 bases left in between. CDR1 and CDR2 (germline): MNHEY, SVGAGI. The CDR3 DNA reads TGTGCCAGCAGTTACTCTACCGGGGCCTACAATGAGCAGTTCTTC. This codes for CASSYSTGAYNEQFF.

This clonotype was found many times. The rearrangement uses TRBV7-2 and TRBJ1-3, with D unclear. V lost 0 bases, J lost 4 bases, and 7 bases lay in between. CDR3 length: 14 amino acids. In germline, CDR1 is SGHTA, CDR2 FQGNSA. CDR3 region: CASSLAGSGNTIYF. The CDR3 DNA sequence: TGTGCCAGCAGCTTAGCTGGGTCAGGAAACACCATATATTTT.

In this sample, this clonotype turned up a few times. This rearrangement joins TRBV19 to TRBJ1-5, with D maybe TRBD1 (5 bases). This CDR3 is built from 16 residues. Trimming removed 7 bases from V and 7 bases from J, with 23 bases in between. Germline V gives CDR1 LNHDA, CDR2 SQIVND (reference sequence). The CDR3 sequence: CASTEGPGASIQPQHF. DNA of the CDR3: TGTGCCAGTACCGAAGGGCCCGGGGCCAGTATACAGCCCCAGCATTTT.

The table lists this clonotype with a few counts. The genes are TRBV30 and TRBJ2-1; TRBD2 agrees at 10 bases. The CDR3 runs to 15 residues. Germline CDR1 reads GTSNPN; CDR2 reads SVGIG (reference sequence). The V segment lost 5 bases and the J segment 8 bases; nucleotides outside the gene matches: 12. CDR3 residues: CAWSLLAGNADEQFF. For the CDR3, the DNA is TGTGCCTGGTCCCTACTAGCGGGAAACGCGGATGAGCAGTTCTTC.

The chain combines TRBV12-5 with TRBJ1-1; D ambiguous. V shed 6 bases and J shed 6 bases, with 17 bases lying between them. Germline CDR1 and CDR2: LGHNT and FRNRAP. This CDR3 region has 14 residues. The CDR3 DNA reads as TGTGCTAGTGGGTACCTGGGTGGAGAGGCTGAAGCTTTCTTT. The encoded protein is CASGYLGGEAEAFF. The entire variable domain, with the rest obtained from reference TRBV12-5 and TRBJ1-1, is as follows: DARVTQTPRHKVTEMGQEVTMRCQPILGHNTVFWYRQTMMQGLELLAYFRNRAPLDDSGMPKDRFSAEMPDATLATLKIQPSEPRDSAVYFCASGYLGGEAEAFFGQGTRLTVV.

Ten or more counts support this clonotype. The gene calls are TRBV5-1 and TRBJ2-5; possible D gene TRBD1, 6 bases. Trimming removed 5 bases at V and 1 base at J, with 12 bases between. CDR3 size: 14 residues. The germline gives CDR1 SGHRS, CDR2 YFSETQ. CDR3 DNA sequence: TGCGCCAGCAGGCCAAGAGGGGGCCAAGAGACCCAGTACTTC. It translates to CASRPRGGQETQYF.

In its sample, this clonotype was seen a few times. The chain links TRBV4-3 to TRBJ2-3; D call uncertain. Trimming stripped 0 bases from V and 2 bases from J, with 6 bases between. The CDR3 is made up of 14 amino acids. Germline V lookup: CDR1 LGHNA, CDR2 YSLEER. The CDR3, as DNA: TGCGCCAGCAGCCAAGAGGCTCACACAGATACGCAGTATTTT. Translating gives CASSQEAHTDTQYF.

This clonotype was seen many times. The chain carries TRBV7-6 and TRBJ2-3; TRBD2 matches 10 bases. The CDR3 spans 16 residues. The V and J ends lost 5 bases and 7 bases, in that order; junction bases with no gene match: 12. Germline assignment: CDR1 SGHVS and CDR2 FNYEAQ. For the CDR3, the DNA is TGTGCCAGCAGCGGACAAGCGGGGGGGCAACGAAATACGCAGTATTTT. Its protein is CASSGQAGGQRNTQYF.

This chain joins TRBV9 and TRBJ2-5; D might be TRBD1 or TRBD2, each matching 6 bases. Trimming removed 3 bases at V and 0 bases at J, with 9 bases between. CDR1 is SGDLS and CDR2 is YYNGEE in the germline V gene. This CDR3 is built from 14 residues. The CDR3 DNA follows: TGTGCCAGCAGCGGCGGGACACACCAAGAGACCCAGTACTTC. This encodes CASSGGTHQETQYF.

This clonotype was detected many times. The V and J genes are TRBV6-6 and TRBJ2-1; D call uncertain. The CDR3 has 13 amino acids. With 5 bases removed from V and 10 bases from J, the gap between germline ends came to 15 bases. Germline-derived CDR1 and CDR2 are MNHNY and SVGAGI (reference sequence). The CDR3 region is CASSLLGLVEQFF. Here the CDR3 DNA reads TGTGCCAGCAGTCTCCTCGGCCTAGTCGAGCAGTTCTTC.

This rearrangement joins TRBV7-9 to TRBJ2-1, with D hard to call. The CDR3 totals 14 residues. The V gene's germline CDR1 is SEHNR and CDR2 FQNEAQ (reference sequence). The V gene lost 5 bases and the J gene lost 0 bases, with 8 bases spanning the gap. CDR3 coding DNA: TGTGCCAGCAGCAGTCCTAGCTCCTACAATGAGCAGTTCTTC. Translated: CASSSPSSYNEQFF.

In its sample, this clonotype was seen a few times. This CDR3 is CASSLGTETEAFF. CDR3 nucleotide sequence: TGTGCCAGCAGCTTAGGGACAGAAACTGAAGCTTTCTTT. The V gene is TRBV11-2, the J gene TRBJ1-1; D possibly corresponds to TRBD1 (6 bases). Per germline, CDR1 SGHAT and CDR2 FQNNGV. V lost 1 base and J 5 bases, leaving 8 bases between the germline ends. This CDR3 contains 13 residues.

As concerns this clonotype: Since no conserved phenylalanine or tryptophan closes the CDR3, a read error is the likely cause. This chain uses TRBV4-3 with TRBJ2-3, with D possibly matching TRBD2 (6 bases). The V and J ends lost 1 base and 3 bases respectively, with 11 bases between them. There are 15 residues in the CDR3. Germline loops: CDR1 LGHNA, CDR2 YSLEER. CDR3 in amino acids: CASSQVWRDTDTQYV. The CDR3 DNA reads as TGCGCCAGCAGCCAAGTTTGGAGGGATACAGATACGCAGTATGTT.

The gene calls are TRBV12-3 or TRBV12-4 and TRBJ2-3; 7 bases line up with TRBD2. This CDR3 has 17 residues. The J segment lost 4 bases and the V segment lost 8 bases, leaving 18 bases of the junction unmatched. CDR3 coding DNA: TGTGCCAGCGGATTGACGGTATCGGGGAGGGCCTCAGATACGCAGTATTTT. It specifies CASGLTVSGRASDTQYF.

CDR3 protein: CASSLYRANYGYTF. In DNA form, the CDR3 reads TGTGCCAGCAGTTTATACAGGGCGAACTATGGCTACACCTTC. V is TRBV12-3 or TRBV12-4 and J is TRBJ1-2; D is possibly TRBD1 (6 bases). The CDR3 is 14 amino acids. The V and J ends lost 2 bases and 2 bases respectively, with 9 bases between them.

This clonotype appeared many times. The chain has TRBV6-5 and TRBJ2-3; 8 nucleotides align to TRBD2. This CDR3 spans 15 amino acids. CDR1 MNHEY and CDR2 SVGAGI come from the germline V gene. Germline trimming cut 3 bases from V and 1 base from J; bases unmatched to any gene: 3. The CDR3 loop reads CASSYGAGGTDTQYF. The CDR3 bases are TGTGCCAGCAGTTATGGAGCGGGGGGCACAGATACGCAGTATTTT.

This clonotype was observed a few times. The chain couples TRBV4-3 to TRBJ2-7; TRBD1 agrees at 8 bases. The length of the CDR3 is 15 residues. The ends lost 4 bases at V and 2 bases at J; junction bases unmatched: 7. CDR1 and CDR2 from the germline V gene are LGHNA and YSLEER. CDR3 bases: TGCGCCAGCAGCCCGGCCAGGACAGGGCCCTACGAGCAGTACTTC. Its translation is CASSPARTGPYEQYF.

V gene TRBV9 combines with J gene TRBJ2-7; tentatively, D is TRBD1 (6 bases). The CDR3 consists of 12 residues. V shed 7 bases and J shed 0 bases, with 8 bases lying between them. CDR1 and CDR2 (germline): SGDLS, YYNGEE. The CDR3 loop reads CASLQGSYEQYF. CDR3 DNA: TGTGCCAGCTTACAGGGCTCCTACGAGCAGTACTTC.

The chain has TRBV27 and TRBJ1-4, with a weak D call TRBD1 (5 bases). Germline CDR1 and CDR2: MNHEY and SMNVEV (reference sequence). The CDR3 has 16 residues. V shed 1 base and J shed 8 bases, with 17 bases lying between them. CDR3 sequence: CASSLYPGTPGEKLFF. CDR3 coding DNA: TGTGCCAGCAGTTTATACCCCGGGACTCCGGGAGAAAAACTGTTTTTT.